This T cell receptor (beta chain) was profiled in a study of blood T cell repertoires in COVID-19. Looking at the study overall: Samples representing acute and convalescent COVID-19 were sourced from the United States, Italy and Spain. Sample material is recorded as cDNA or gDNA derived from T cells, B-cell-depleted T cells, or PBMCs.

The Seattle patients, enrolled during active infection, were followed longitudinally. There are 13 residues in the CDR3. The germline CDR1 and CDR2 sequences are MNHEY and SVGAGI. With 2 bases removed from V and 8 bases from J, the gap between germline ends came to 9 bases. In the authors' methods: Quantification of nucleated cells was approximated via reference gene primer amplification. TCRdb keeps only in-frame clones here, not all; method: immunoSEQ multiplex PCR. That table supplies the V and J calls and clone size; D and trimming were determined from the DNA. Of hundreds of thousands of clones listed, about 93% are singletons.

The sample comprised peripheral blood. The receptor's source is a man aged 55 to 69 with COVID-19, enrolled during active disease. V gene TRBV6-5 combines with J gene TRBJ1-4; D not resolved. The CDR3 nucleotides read TGTGCCAGCAGTTACGGCGGGAAAGAAAAACTGTTTTTT. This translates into CASSYGGKEKLFF.